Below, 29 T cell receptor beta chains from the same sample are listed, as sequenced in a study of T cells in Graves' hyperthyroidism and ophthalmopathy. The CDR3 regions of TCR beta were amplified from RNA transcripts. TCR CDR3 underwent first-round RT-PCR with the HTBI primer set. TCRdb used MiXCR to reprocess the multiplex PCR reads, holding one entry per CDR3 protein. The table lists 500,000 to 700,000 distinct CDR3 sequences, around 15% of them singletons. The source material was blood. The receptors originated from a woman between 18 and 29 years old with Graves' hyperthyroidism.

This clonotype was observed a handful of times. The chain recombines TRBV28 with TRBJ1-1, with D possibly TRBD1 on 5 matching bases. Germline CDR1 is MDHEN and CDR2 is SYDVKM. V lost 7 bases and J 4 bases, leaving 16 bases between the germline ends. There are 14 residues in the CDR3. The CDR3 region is CASIPGGGGTEAFF. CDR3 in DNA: TGTGCCAGCATCCCGGGCGGGGGTGGCACTGAAGCTTTCTTT. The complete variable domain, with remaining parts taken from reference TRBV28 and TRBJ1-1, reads DVKVTQSSRYLVKRTGEKVFLECVQDMDHENMFWYRQDPGLGLRLIYFSYDVKMKEKGDIPEGYSVSREKKERFSLILESASTNQTSMYLCASIPGGGGTEAFFGQGTRLTVV.

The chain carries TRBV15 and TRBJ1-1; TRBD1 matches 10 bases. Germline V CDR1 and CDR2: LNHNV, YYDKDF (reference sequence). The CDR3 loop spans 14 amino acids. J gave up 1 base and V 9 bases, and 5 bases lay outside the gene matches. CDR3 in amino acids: CATRTGGGNTEAFF. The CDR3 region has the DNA TGTGCCACAAGGACAGGGGGGGGGAACACTGAAGCTTTCTTT.

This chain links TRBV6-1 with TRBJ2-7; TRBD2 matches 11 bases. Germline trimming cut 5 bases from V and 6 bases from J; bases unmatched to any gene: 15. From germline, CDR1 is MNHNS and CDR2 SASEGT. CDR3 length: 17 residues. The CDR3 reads CASSFLAGGSSLGEQYF. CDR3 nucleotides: TGTGCCAGCAGTTTTCTAGCGGGAGGATCGTCCTTGGGCGAGCAGTACTTC.

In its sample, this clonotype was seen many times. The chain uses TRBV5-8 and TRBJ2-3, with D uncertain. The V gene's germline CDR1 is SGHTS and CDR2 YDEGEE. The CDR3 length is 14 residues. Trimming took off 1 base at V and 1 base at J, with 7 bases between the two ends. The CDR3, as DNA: TGTGCCAGCAGCTTGTCATCGCGCACAGATACGCAGTATTTT. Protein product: CASSLSSRTDTQYF.

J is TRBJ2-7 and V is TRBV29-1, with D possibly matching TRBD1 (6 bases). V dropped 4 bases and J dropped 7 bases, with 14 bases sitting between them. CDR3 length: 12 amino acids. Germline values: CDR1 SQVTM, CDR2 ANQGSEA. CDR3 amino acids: CSVAQGLGEQYF. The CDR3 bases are TGCAGCGTTGCACAGGGTCTGGGGGAGCAGTACTTC.

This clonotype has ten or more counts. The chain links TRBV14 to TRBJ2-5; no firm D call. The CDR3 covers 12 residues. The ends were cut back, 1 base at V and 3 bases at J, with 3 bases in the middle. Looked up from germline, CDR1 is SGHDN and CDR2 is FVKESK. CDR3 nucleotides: TGTGCCAGCAGCCAAGTAAAAGAGACCCAGTACTTC. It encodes CASSQVKETQYF.

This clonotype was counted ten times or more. The DNA of the CDR3 is TGCAGTGCCCCGACAGGGCCATATGGCTACACCTTC. Translated: CSAPTGPYGYTF. V and J are TRBV20-1 and TRBJ1-2, with 7 bases matching TRBD1. CDR1 and CDR2 from the germline V gene are DFQATT and SNEGSKA (reference sequence). This CDR3 spans 12 amino acids. V shed 6 bases and J 5 bases; nucleotides not matched to a gene: 6.

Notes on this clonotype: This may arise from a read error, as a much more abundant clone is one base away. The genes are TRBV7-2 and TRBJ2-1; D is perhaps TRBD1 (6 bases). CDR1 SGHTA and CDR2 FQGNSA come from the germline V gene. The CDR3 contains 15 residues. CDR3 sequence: CAGSLGLDSSFEQFF. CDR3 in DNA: TGTGCCGGCAGCTTAGGGCTGGACAGTAGTTTCGAGCAGTTCTTC.

CDR3 bases: TGTGCCAGTAGGGGAGGACAGGGCACTTCCTACGAGCAGTACTTC. This encodes CASRGGQGTSYEQYF. This chain uses TRBV19 with TRBJ2-7, with 8 positions matching TRBD1. Germline CDR1 is LNHDA and CDR2 is SQIVND (reference sequence). V was pared by 6 bases and J by 1 base, with 8 bases of the junction left unmatched. This CDR3 is 15 amino acids long.

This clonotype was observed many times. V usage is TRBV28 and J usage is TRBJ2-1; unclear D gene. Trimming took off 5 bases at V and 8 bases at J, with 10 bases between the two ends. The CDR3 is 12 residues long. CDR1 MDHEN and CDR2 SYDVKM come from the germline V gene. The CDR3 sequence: CASSGQVDEQFF. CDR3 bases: TGTGCCAGCAGTGGGCAAGTAGATGAGCAGTTCTTC.

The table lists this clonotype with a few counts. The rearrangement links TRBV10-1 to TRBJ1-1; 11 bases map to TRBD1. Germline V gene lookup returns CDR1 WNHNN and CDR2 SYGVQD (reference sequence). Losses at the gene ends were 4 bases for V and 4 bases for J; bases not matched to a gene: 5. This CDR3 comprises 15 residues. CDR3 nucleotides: TGCGCCAGCAGTGGGTCCGGGACAGGGGGCACTGAAGCTTTCTTT. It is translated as CASSGSGTGGTEAFF.

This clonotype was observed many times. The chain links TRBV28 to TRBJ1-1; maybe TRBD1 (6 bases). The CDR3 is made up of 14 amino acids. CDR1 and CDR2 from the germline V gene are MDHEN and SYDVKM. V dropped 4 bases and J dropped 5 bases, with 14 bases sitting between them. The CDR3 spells CASSSPGGETEAFF. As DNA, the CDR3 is TGTGCCAGCAGTTCCCCCGGGGGCGAAACTGAAGCTTTCTTT.

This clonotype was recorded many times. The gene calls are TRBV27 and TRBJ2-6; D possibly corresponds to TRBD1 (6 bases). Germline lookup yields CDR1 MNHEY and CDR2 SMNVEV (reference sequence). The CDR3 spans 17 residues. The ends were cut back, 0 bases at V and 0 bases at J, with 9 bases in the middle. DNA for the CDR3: TGTGCCAGCAGTTTATCGGACAGCAACTCTGGGGCCAACGTCCTGACTTTC. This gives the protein CASSLSDSNSGANVLTF. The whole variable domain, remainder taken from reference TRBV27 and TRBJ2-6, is EAQVTQNPRYLITVTGKKLTVTCSQNMNHEYMSWYRQDPGLGLRQIYYSMNVEVTDKGDVPEGYKVSRKEKRNFPLILESPSPNQTSLYFCASSLSDSNSGANVLTFGAGSRLTVL.

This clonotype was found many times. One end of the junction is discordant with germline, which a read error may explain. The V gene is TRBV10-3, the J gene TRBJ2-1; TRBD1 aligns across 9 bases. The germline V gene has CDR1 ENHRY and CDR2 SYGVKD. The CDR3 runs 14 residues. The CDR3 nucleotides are TGTGCCAGCAGTACAGGGGGCCCGCCCAATGAGCAGTTCTTC. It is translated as CASSTGGPPNEQFF.

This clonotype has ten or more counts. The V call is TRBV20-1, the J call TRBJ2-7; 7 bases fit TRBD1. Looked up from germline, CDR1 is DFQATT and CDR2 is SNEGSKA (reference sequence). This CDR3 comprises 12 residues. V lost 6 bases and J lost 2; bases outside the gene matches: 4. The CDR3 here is CSAKGATYEQYF. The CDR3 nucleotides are TGCAGTGCCAAGGGGGCCACCTACGAGCAGTACTTC.

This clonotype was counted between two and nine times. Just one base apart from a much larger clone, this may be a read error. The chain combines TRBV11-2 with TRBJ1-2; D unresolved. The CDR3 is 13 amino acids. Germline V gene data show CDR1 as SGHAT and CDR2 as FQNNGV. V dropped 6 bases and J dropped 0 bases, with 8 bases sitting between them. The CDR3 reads CASRTNPNYGYTF. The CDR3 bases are TGTGCCAGCAGAACAAATCCTAACTATGGCTACACCTTC.

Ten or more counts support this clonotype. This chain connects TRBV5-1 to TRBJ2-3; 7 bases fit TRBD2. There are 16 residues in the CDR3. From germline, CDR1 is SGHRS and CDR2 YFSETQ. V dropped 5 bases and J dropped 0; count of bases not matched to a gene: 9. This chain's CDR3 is CASSPLGRGSTDTQYF. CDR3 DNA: TGCGCCAGCAGTCCTCTGGGGCGGGGGAGCACAGATACGCAGTATTTT.

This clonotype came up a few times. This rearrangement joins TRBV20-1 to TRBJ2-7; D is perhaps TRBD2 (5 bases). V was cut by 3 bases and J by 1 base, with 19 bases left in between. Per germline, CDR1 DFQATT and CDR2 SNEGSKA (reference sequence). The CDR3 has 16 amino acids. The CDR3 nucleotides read TGCAGTGCTAGGGACTTTTCTAGGGCCCCTTCCTACGAGCAGTACTTC. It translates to CSARDFSRAPSYEQYF.

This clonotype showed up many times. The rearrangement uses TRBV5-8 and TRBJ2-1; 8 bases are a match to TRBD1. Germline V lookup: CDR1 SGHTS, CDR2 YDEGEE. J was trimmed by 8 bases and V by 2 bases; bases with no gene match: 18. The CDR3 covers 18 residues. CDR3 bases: TGTGCCAGCAGCTTAGAAGGACAGGGCCCTCCCCAGGCGGATGAGCAGTTCTTC. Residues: CASSLEGQGPPQADEQFF. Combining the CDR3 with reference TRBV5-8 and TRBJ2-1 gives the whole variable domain EAGVTQSPTHLIKTRGQQATLRCSPISGHTSVYWYQQALGLGLQFLLWYDEGEERNRGNFPPRFSGRQFPNYSSELNVNALELEDSALYLCASSLEGQGPPQADEQFFGPGTRLTVL.

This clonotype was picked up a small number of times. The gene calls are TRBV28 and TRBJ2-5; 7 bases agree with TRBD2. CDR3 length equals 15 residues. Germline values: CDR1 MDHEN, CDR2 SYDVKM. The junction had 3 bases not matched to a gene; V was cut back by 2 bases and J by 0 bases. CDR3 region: CASSLGGSNQETQYF. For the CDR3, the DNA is TGTGCCAGCAGTTTAGGCGGGAGCAACCAAGAGACCCAGTACTTC. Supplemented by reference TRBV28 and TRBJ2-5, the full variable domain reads DVKVTQSSRYLVKRTGEKVFLECVQDMDHENMFWYRQDPGLGLRLIYFSYDVKMKEKGDIPEGYSVSREKKERFSLILESASTNQTSMYLCASSLGGSNQETQYFGPGTRLLVL.

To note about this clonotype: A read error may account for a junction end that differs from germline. Written as DNA, the CDR3 is TGTGCCAGCAGCTCCCGGGGAGTCACCTACGAGCGGTACTTC. Protein product: CASSSRGVTYERYF. The genes are TRBV11-2 and TRBJ2-7, with TRBD2 as a possible D gene (5 bases). Germline CDR1 SGHAT, CDR2 FQNNGV. CDR3 length: 14 amino acids.

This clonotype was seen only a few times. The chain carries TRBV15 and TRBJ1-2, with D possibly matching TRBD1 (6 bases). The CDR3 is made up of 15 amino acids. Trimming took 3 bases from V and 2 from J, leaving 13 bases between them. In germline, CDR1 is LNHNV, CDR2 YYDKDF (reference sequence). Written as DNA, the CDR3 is TGTGCCACCAGCAGGTCAGACAGGCCCAACTATGGCTACACCTTC. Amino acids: CATSRSDRPNYGYTF.

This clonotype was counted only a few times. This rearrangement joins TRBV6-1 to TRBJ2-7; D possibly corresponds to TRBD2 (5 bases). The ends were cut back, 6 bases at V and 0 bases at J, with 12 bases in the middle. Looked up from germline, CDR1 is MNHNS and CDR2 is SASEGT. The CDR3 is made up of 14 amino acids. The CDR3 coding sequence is TGTGCCAGCAGGGGTGTGGGGAGCTCCTACGAGCAGTACTTC. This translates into CASRGVGSSYEQYF.

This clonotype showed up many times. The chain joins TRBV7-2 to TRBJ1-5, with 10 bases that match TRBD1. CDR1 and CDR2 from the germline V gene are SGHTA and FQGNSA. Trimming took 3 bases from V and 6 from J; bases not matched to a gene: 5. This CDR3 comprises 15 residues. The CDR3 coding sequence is TGTGCCAGCAGCTTGGGACAGGGGCGAGGTCAGCCCCAGCATTTT. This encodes CASSLGQGRGQPQHF.

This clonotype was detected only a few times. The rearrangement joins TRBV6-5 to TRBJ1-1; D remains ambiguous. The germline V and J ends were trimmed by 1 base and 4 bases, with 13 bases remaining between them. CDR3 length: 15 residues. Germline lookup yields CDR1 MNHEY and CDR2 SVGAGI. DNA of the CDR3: TGTGCCAGCAGTTACTTTCGGGCTCCGGGCACTGAAGCTTTCTTT. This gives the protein CASSYFRAPGTEAFF.

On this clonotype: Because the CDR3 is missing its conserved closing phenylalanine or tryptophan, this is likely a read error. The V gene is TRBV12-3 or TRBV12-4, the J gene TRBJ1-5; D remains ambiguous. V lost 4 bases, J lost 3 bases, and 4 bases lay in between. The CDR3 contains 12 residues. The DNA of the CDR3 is TGTGCCAGCAGTTCTAACAATCAGCCCCAGCATTCT. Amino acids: CASSSNNQPQHS.

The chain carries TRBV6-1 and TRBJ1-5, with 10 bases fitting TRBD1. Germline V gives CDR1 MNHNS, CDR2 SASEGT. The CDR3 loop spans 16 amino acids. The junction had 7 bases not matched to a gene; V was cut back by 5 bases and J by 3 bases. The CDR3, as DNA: TGTGCCAGCAGTTCCCCAGACAGGGGGCCCAATCAGCCCCAGCATTTT. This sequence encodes CASSSPDRGPNQPQHF.

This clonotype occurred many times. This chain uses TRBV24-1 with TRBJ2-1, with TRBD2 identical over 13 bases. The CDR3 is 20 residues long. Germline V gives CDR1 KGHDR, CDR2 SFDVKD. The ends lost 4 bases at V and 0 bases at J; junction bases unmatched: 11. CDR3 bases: TGTGCCACCAGTGACCAAGGACTAGCGGGAGCGGGGAGCTCCTACAATGAGCAGTTCTTC. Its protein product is CATSDQGLAGAGSSYNEQFF.

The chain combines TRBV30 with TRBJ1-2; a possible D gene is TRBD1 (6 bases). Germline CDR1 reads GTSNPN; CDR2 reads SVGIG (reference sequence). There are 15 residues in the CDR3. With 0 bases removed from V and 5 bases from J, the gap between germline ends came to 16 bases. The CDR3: CAWSVGAGRGYGYTF. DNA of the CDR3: TGTGCCTGGAGTGTAGGCGCAGGGAGGGGGTATGGCTACACCTTC.